This T cell receptor beta chain was sequenced in a study of T-cell reconstitution after alpha-beta-depleted transplantation in children. Preparing the TCRbeta library involved the use of unique molecular identifiers. TCRdb re-called the PCR reads through MiXCR, storing one row per CDR3 protein. The data show 45,000 to 55,000 distinct CDR3 sequences, over 4.5% seen once. The study, taken as a whole, reports: It was newly produced T cells that mostly accounted for T-cell counts and diversity one year after transplant.

CDR3 length: 15 residues. Germline CDR1 reads DFQATT; CDR2 reads SNEGSKA (reference sequence). The sample holds a few counts of this clonotype. Its antigen is still unknown. One junction end does not reproduce the germline sequence, and a read error may be involved. Material: PBMCs, mostly from graft donor cells, obtained 60 days after TCRalphabeta/CD19-depleted stem cell transplant. V gene TRBV20-1 combines with J gene TRBJ2-3; TRBD2 matches 10 bases. The sequence derives from a female patient aged 2-10 years who had a stem cell transplant for aplastic anemia, so the T cells may come from the graft donor. The CDR3 loop is CETSGTVCPTDTQYF. The CDR3 nucleotides are TGTGAAACTAGCGGGACTGTTTGCCCCACAGATACGCAGTATTTT.